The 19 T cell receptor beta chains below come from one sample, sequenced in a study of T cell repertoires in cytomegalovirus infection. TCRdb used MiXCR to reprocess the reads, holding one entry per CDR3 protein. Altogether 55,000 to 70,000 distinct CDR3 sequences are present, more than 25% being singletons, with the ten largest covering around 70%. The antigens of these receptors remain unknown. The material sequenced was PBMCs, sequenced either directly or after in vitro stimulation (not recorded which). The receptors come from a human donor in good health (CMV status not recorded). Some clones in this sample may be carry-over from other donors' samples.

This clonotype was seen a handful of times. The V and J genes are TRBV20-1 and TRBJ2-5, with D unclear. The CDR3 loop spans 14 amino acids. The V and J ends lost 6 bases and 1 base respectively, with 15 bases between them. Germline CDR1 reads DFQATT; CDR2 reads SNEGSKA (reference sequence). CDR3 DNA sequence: TGCAGTGCCAGCCGCCTGGAGAGCCAAGAGACCCAGTACTTC. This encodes CSASRLESQETQYF.

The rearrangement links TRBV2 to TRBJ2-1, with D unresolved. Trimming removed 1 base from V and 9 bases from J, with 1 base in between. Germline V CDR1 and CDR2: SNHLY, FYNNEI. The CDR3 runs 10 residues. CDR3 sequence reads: CASSEVEQFF. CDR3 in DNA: TGTGCCAGCAGTGAAGTTGAGCAGTTCTTC. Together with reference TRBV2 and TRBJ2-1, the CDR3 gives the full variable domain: EPEVTQTPSHQVTQMGQEVILRCVPISNHLYFYWYRQILGQKVEFLVSFYNNEISEKSEIFDDQFSVERPDGSNFTLKIRSTKLEDSAMYFCASSEVEQFFGPGTRLTVL.

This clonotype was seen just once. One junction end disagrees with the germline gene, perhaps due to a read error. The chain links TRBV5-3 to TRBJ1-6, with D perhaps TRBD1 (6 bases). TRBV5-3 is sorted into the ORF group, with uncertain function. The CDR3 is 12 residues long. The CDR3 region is CASSSTGSPLHF. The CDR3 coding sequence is TGTGCCAGCAGCTCGACAGGTTCACCCCTCCACTTT.

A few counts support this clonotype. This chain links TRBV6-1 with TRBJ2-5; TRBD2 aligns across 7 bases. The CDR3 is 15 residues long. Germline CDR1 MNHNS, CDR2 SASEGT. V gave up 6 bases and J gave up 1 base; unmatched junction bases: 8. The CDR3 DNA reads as TGTGCCAGCAGCCTCCAGGGACTAACCCAAGAGACCCAGTACTTC. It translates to CASSLQGLTQETQYF.

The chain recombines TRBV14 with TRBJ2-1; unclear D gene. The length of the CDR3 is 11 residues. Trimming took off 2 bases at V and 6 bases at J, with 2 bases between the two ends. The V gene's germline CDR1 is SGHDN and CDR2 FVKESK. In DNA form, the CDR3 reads TGTGCCAGCAGCCAATTCAATGAGCAGTTCTTC. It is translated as CASSQFNEQFF.

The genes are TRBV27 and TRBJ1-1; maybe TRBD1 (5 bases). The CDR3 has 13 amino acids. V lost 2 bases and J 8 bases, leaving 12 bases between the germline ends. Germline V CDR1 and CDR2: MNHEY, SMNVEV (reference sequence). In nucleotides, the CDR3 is TGTGCCAGCAGTTTACGGGACTCTCGAGAAGCTTTCTTT. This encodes CASSLRDSREAFF.

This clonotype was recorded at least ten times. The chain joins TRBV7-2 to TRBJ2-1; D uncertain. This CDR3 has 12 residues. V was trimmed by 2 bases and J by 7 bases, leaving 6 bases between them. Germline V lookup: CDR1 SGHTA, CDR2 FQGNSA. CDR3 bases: TGTGCCAGCAGCTTATGGGGAAATGAGCAGTTCTTC. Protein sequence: CASSLWGNEQFF.

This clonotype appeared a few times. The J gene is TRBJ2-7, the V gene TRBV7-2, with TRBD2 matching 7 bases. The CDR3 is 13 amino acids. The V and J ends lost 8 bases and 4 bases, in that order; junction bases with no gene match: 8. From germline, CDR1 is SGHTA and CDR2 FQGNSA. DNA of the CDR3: TGTGCCAGCGGTTTGGAACTAGCGTACGAGCAGTACTTC. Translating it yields CASGLELAYEQYF.

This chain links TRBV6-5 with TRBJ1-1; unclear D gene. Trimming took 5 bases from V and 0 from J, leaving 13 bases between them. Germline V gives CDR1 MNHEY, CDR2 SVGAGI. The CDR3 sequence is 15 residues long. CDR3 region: CASSREVRMNTEAFF. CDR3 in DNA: TGTGCCAGCAGTCGGGAAGTCCGTATGAACACTGAAGCTTTCTTT.

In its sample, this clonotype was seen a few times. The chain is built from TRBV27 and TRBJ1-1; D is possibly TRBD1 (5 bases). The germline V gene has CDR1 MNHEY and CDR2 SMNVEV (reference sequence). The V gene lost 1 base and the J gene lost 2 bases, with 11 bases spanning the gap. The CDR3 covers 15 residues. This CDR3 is CASSLWGGPNTEAFF. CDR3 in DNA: TGTGCCAGCAGTTTATGGGGGGGTCCAAACACTGAAGCTTTCTTT.

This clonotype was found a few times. CDR3 DNA sequence: TGCAGCGTTATGCGGGACACCGGGGAGCTGTTTTTT. Its protein product is CSVMRDTGELFF. The rearrangement uses TRBV29-1 and TRBJ2-2; D may be TRBD2 (5 bases). The CDR3 covers 12 residues. Trimming removed 5 bases from V and 3 bases from J, with 7 bases in between. The germline V gene has CDR1 SQVTM and CDR2 ANQGSEA.

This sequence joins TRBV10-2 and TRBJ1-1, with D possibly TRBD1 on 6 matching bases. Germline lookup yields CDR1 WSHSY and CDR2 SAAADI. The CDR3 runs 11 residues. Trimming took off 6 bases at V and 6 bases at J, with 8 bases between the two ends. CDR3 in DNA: TGCGCCAGCAGAAGGGGGTCTGAAGCTTTCTTT. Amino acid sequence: CASRRGSEAFF.

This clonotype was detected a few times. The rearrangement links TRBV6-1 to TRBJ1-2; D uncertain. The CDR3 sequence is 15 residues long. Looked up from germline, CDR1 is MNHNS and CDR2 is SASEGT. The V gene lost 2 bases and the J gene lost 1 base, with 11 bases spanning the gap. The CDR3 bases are TGTGCCAGCAGTGAACGGCGGGTAAATAACTATGGCTACACCTTC. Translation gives CASSERRVNNYGYTF.

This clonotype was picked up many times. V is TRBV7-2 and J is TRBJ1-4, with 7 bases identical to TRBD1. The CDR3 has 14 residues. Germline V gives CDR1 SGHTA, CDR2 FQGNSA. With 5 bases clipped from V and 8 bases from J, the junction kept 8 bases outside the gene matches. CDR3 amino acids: CASSLRQGSEKLFF. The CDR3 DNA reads TGTGCCAGCAGCCTCCGACAGGGAAGCGAAAAACTGTTTTTT.

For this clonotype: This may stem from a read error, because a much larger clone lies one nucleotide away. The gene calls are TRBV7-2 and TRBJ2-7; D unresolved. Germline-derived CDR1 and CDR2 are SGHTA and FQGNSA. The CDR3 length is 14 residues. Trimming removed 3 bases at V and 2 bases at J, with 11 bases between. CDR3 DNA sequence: TGTGCCAGCAGCTTGGAACGGACCACCTACGAGCAGTACTTC. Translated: CASSLERTTYEQYF.

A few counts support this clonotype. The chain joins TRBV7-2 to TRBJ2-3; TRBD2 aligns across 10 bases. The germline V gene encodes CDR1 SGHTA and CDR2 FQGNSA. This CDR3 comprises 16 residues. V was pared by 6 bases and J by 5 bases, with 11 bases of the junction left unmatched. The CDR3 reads CASRPTAGGPRDTQYF. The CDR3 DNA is TGTGCCAGCAGACCCACAGCGGGGGGGCCGAGAGATACGCAGTATTTT.

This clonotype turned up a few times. In nucleotides, the CDR3 is TGTGCCAGCAGTTTTTGGGACAGCACTGAAGCTTTCTTT. Translated, it gives CASSFWDSTEAFF. The J gene is TRBJ1-1, the V gene TRBV12-3 or TRBV12-4; the match to TRBD1 covers 7 bases. This CDR3 has 13 amino acids. J was trimmed by 4 bases and V by 3 bases; bases with no gene match: 2.

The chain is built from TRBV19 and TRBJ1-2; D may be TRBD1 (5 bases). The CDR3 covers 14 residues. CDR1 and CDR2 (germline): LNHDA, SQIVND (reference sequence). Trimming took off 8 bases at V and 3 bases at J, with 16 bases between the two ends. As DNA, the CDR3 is TGTGCCAGTGGTCCCCCGTGGGGGGACTATGGCTACACCTTC. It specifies CASGPPWGDYGYTF. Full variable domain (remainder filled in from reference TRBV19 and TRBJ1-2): DGGITQSPKYLFRKEGQNVTLSCEQNLNHDAMYWYRQDPGQGLRLIYYSQIVNDFQKGDIAEGYSVSREKKESFPLTVTSAQKNPTAFYLCASGPPWGDYGYTFGSGTRLTVV.

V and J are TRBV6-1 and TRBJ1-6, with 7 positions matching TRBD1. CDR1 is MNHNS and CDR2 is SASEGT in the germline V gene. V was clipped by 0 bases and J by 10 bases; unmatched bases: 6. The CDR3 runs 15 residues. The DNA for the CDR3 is TGTGCCAGCAGTGAAGCGCGAACAGGGGTCTCACCCCTCCACTTT. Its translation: CASSEARTGVSPLHF.